The entry below describes one T cell receptor beta chain. The data belong to a study of tumor and adjacent non-tumor tissue in lung cancer. Across the whole study: Patients comprised about a dozen adenocarcinoma, a couple of squamous cell carcinoma and 1 small cell lung cancer.

No cell sorting was done before RNA was extracted from the tissue. A modified ARM-PCR protocol with three rounds of nested PCR amplified TCRbeta. TCRdb re-called the multiplex PCR reads through MiXCR, storing one row per CDR3 protein. The sample carries approximately 71,000 distinct CDR3 sequences, around 60% recorded once. V was pared by 6 bases and J by 4 bases, with 5 bases of the junction left unmatched. The CDR3 is 13 amino acids. From germline, CDR1 is ENHRY and CDR2 SYGVKD. Sequenced sample: lung tumor tissue. The TCR sequence derives from a man aged 45 to 65 with non-small cell lung cancer. The V gene is TRBV10-3, the J gene TRBJ2-7, with TRBD2 matching over 8 bases. The CDR3 is CAISVTSVYEQYF. The CDR3 DNA sequence: TGTGCCATCAGCGTGACTAGCGTTTACGAGCAGTACTTC.